This TCR beta chain was sequenced in a study of T-cell reconstitution after alpha-beta-depleted transplantation in children (dated by TCRdb to 2016 to 2017). Regarding the study in general: The study quantitatively tracked T-cell immune reconstitution after TCRalphabeta/CD19-depleted allogeneic hematopoietic cell transplantation in children using TCR repertoire profiling.

What the work shows at the level of the full study, not this receptor alone: The frequencies of hyperexpanded clones fell over the following months, and after one year, T-cell counts and TCRbeta diversity were mostly attributed to newly produced T cells. In some patients, the high TCRbeta diversity seen at day 60 was put down to recipient T cells and intrathymic progenitors that had survived conditioning. Apparently early alphabetaT-cell count recovery about two months after transplant reportedly relied on only several hundred rapidly expanded clones derived from non-depleted graft cells.

Worth noting for this clonotype: Its antigen has not been determined. No much larger clone is present one base from it, and per-base qualities are unavailable.

In the paper's terms, the treatment or condition label means: allogeneic hematopoietic cell transplantation with graft depleted of TCRalphabeta T cells and CD19 B cells. TCRalphabeta/CD19-depleted allogeneic hematopoietic cell grafts were given to the transplant recipients, all of whom were children. The library was generated by PCR. Data came from an Illumina HiSeq 2500. TCR libraries were prepared with molecular barcoding, using unique molecular identifiers to normalize TCRbeta repertoire quantification. The public reads were reprocessed in TCRdb via fastp at Q25 and MiXCR, keeping in-frame beta chains. Every entry covers one CDR3 protein and lists the most common genes and DNA from its rows. The table for this sample lists 45,000 or so distinct CDR3 sequences; roughly 52% of them were counted only once. Roughly two fifths of the sample comes from the top ten. The germline V gene encodes CDR1 MNHNS and CDR2 SASEGT. The CDR3 runs 13 residues from the cysteine to the phenylalanine. Of the read, only the CDR3 DNA is kept; its 39 bases are in frame from base 1. V is shortened by 10 bases, J by 1 base, and the region joining them spans 13 bases.

This specimen was peripheral blood, taken before TCRalphabeta/CD19-depleted stem cell transplant. The sequence links TRBV6-1 to TRBJ2-5; the D region possibly corresponds to TRBD2 (6 bases align). The receptor's source is a boy less than two years old with SCID, due to receive a stem cell transplant. For the CDR3, the sequence is CAKPGTLQETQYF. The DNA is TGTGCCAAACCCGGGACTCTCCAAGAGACCCAGTACTTC.